One sample yielded the 7 T cell receptor beta chains listed below, sequenced in a study of memory CD4+ T cells and cytomegalovirus serostatus. Single viable CD3+CD4+CD8-CD45RO+ cells were sorted as the memory CD4+ T cells. The assay was immunoSEQ multiplex PCR, and TCRdb's table has in-frame clones only and misses some. The repertoire holds tens of thousands of clones, approximately 81% seen once, with around 0.5% in the top ten. The sample consisted of memory CD4+ T cells from blood. These receptors all stem from an adult in good health and CMV-seronegative. Some clones in this sample may be carry-over from other donors' samples.

This clone was seen just once. The gene calls are TRBV12-5 and TRBJ1-1, with TRBD1 identical over 7 bases. After removal of 4 bases from V and 2 bases from J, the junction contained 7 bases not matched to a gene. From germline, CDR1 is LGHNT and CDR2 FRNRAP. This CDR3 has 15 residues. The CDR3: CASGSGQSFNTEAFF. The CDR3 bases are TGTGCTAGTGGTTCGGGACAGTCGTTTAACACTGAAGCTTTCTTT.

This chain links TRBV11-2 with TRBJ2-1; no clear D gene. V lost 0 bases to trimming and J lost 6 bases, with 6 bases between them. Germline V lookup: CDR1 SGHAT, CDR2 FQNNGV. The CDR3 runs to 13 residues. This CDR3 reads CASSLELGNEQFF. The CDR3 bases are TGTGCCAGCAGCTTAGAGTTGGGCAATGAGCAGTTCTTC.

The chain joins TRBV6-6 to TRBJ1-5; D gene uncertain. Trimming left V 2 bases short and J 4 bases short, with 6 bases between. The CDR3 consists of 13 residues. The V gene's germline CDR1 is MNHNY and CDR2 SVGAGI (reference sequence). This chain's CDR3 is CASSYEENQPQHF. CDR3 nucleotide sequence: TGTGCCAGCAGTTACGAGGAGAATCAGCCCCAGCATTTT.

The rearrangement uses TRBV16 and TRBJ1-2, with 7 bases that match TRBD1. This CDR3 contains 13 residues. J was trimmed by 5 bases and V by 4 bases; bases with no gene match: 4. CDR1 KGHSY and CDR2 FQNENV come from the germline V gene. The CDR3 nucleotides read TGTGCCAGCAGCCCTTCACAGGGGTATGGCTACACCTTC. Translation: CASSPSQGYGYTF.

The chain links TRBV11-3 to TRBJ2-3, with D tentatively TRBD1 (6 bases). Per germline, CDR1 SGHNT and CDR2 YENEEA. The CDR3 consists of 14 residues. Trimming cost V 3 bases and J 2 bases, with 9 bases left between them. The CDR3 DNA sequence: TGTGCCAGCAGCTTCTCAGGGGACACAGATACGCAGTATTTT. This gives the protein CASSFSGDTDTQYF.

The chain couples TRBV5-1 to TRBJ2-7; TRBD2 aligns across 7 bases. Germline V lookup: CDR1 SGHRS, CDR2 YFSETQ. J was trimmed by 5 bases and V by 0 bases; bases with no gene match: 5. The CDR3 totals 14 residues. CDR3 bases: TGCGCCAGCAGCTTGGGTGGCGGGAGTAACGAGCAGTACTTC. Its translation is CASSLGGGSNEQYF.

V usage is TRBV4-3 and J usage is TRBJ2-5, with D possibly being TRBD1 or TRBD2 (5 bases each). CDR1 is LGHNA and CDR2 is YSLEER in the germline V gene. The CDR3 length is 15 residues. Trimming stripped 0 bases from V and 7 bases from J, with 15 bases between. The CDR3: CASSQDIGEGVTQYF. The CDR3 region has the DNA TGCGCCAGCAGCCAAGACATCGGGGAAGGGGTGACCCAGTACTTC.